This entry features one T cell receptor (beta chain) sequence. Its antigen remains unknown. From germline, CDR1 is MNHEY and CDR2 SVGAGI. The CDR3 length is 13 residues. For each CDR3 protein, TCRdb gives one entry from its re-call of the 5' RACE reads, without DNA. The table counts about 390,000 distinct CDR3 sequences; roughly 10% lies in the top ten. The data belong to a study of T cells expressing NK-cell markers. The overall study: From sorted CD3+CD56+NKG2C+, CD3+CD56+NKG2C- and CD3+CD56-NKG2C+ T cells came the TCR beta repertoires. The study's findings and limits: Roughly 6 of the donors carried dominant NKG2C+ clonotypes that took up about 1.0-7.5% of their CD8+ T cells. Clarity on HCMV specificity was lacking for the expanded NKG2C+ T cell clones. In four donors, these clonotypes also led the CD3+CD56-NKG2C+ fraction.

The gene calls are TRBV6-5 and TRBJ2-2. The source is a woman between 45 and 65 years old in good health. Sample: blood T cells: a sorted CD56 or NKG2C T cell subset, CD4+ or CD8+ T cells, or bulk PBMC T cells (not recorded which). This chain's CDR3 is CATNRISTGELFF.